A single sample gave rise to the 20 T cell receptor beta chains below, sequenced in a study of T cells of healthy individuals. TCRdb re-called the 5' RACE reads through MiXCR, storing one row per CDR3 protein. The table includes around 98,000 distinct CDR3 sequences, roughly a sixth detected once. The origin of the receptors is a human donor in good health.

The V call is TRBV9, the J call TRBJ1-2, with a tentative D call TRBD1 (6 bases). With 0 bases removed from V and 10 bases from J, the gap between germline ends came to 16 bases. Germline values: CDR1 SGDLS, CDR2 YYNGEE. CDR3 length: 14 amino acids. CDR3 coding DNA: TGTGCCAGCAGCGTAGTGGGGGCAACTATGGACTACACCTTC. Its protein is CASSVVGATMDYTF.

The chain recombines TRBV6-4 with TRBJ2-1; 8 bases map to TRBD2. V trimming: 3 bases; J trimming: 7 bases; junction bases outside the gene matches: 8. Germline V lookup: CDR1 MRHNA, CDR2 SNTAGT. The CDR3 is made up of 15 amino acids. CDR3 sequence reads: CASSEVSGDLNEQFF. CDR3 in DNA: TGTGCCAGCAGTGAGGTTAGCGGGGACCTAAATGAGCAGTTCTTC.

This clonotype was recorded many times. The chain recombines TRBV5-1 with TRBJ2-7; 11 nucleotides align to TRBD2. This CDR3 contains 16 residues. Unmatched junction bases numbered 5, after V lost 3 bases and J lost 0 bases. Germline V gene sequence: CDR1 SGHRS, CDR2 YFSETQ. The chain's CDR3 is CASSSGLAASSYEQYF. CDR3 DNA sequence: TGCGCCAGCAGCTCGGGACTAGCGGCAAGCTCCTACGAGCAGTACTTC.

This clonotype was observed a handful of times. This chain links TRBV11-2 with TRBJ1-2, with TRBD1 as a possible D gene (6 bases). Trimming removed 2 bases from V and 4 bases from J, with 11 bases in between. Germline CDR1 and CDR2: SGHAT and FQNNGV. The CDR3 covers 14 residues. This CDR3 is CASSLTDSSYGYTF. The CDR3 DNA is TGTGCCAGCAGCTTAACGGACAGCTCCTATGGCTACACCTTC.

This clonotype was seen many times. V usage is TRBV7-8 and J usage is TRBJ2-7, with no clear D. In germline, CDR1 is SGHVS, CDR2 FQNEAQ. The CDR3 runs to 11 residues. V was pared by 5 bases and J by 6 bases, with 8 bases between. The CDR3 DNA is TGTGCCAGCAGCCCCCTACGCGAGCAGTACTTC. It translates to CASSPLREQYF.

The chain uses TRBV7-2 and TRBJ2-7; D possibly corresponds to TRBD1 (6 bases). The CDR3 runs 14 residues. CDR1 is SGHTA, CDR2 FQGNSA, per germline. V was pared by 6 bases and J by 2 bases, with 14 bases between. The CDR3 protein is CASRYRVGTYEQYF. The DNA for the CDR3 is TGTGCCAGCAGATACAGGGTTGGGACCTACGAGCAGTACTTC.

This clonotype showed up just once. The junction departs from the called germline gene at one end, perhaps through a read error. The CDR3 spells CATSDHPRQGYAEAFF. The CDR3 nucleotides are TGTGCCACCAGTGATCATCCCCGGCAGGGTTACGCTGAAGCTTTCTTC. The chain is built from TRBV24-1 and TRBJ1-1, with a tentative D call TRBD1 (5 bases). The CDR3 length is 16 residues. In germline, CDR1 is KGHDR, CDR2 SFDVKD.

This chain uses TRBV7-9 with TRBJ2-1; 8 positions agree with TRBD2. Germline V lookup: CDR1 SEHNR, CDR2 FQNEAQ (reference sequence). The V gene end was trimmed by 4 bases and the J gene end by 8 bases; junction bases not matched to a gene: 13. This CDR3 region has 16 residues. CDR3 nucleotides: TGTGCCAGCAGCTCCTCCGGGACTAGGTATGGGTATGAGCAGTTCTTC. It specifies CASSSSGTRYGYEQFF.

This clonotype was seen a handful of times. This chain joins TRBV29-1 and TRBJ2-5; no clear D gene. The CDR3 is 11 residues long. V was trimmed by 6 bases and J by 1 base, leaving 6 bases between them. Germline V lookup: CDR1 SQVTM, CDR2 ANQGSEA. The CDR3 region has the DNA TGCAGCGTCGGCTTCCAAGAGACCCAGTACTTC. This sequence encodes CSVGFQETQYF.

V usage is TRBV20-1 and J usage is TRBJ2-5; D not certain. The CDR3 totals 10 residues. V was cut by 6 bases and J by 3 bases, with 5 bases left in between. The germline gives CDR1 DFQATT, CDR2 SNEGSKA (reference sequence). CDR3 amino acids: CSAKKETQYF. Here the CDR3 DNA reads TGCAGTGCGAAAAAAGAGACCCAGTACTTC.

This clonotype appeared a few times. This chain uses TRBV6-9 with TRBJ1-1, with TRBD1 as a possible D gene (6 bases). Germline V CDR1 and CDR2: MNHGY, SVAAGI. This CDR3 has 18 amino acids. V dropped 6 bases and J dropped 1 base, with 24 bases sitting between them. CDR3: CASRTMVNRVSWNTEAFF. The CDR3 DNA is TGTGCCAGCAGGACCATGGTAAACAGGGTTTCATGGAACACTGAAGCTTTCTTT.

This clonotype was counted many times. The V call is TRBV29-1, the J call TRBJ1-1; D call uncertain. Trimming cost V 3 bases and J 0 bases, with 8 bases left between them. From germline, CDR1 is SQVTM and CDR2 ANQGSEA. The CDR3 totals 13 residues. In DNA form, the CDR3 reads TGCAGCGTTGAGCGGCAGTTGAACACTGAAGCTTTCTTT. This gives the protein CSVERQLNTEAFF.

Written as DNA, the CDR3 is TGTGCCATCAGTGAGGGAAGATACGAGCAGTACTTC. This gives the protein CAISEGRYEQYF. The rearrangement uses TRBV10-3 and TRBJ2-7, with D uncertain. With 2 bases removed from V and 4 bases from J, the gap between germline ends came to 6 bases. The CDR3 consists of 12 residues. Germline CDR1 ENHRY, CDR2 SYGVKD.

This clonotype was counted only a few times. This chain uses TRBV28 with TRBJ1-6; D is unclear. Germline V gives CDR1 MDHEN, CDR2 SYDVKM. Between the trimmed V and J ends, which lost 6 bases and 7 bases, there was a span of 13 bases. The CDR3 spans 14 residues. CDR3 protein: CASSLVPMNSPLHF. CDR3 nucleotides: TGTGCCAGCAGCCTCGTACCGATGAATTCACCCCTCCACTTT.

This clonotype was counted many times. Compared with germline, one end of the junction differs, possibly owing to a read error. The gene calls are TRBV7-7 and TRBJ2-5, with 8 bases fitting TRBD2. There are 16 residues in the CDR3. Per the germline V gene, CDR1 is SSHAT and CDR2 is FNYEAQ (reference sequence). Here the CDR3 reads CASSLRAGGPQETQYF. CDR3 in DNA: TGTGCTAGCAGTCTCAGGGCGGGAGGCCCCCAAGAGACCCAGTACTTC.

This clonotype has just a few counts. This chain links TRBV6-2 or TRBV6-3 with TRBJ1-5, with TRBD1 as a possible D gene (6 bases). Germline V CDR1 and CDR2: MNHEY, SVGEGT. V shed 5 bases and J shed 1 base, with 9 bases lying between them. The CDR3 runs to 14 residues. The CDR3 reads CASSLDRSNQPQHF. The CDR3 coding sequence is TGTGCCAGCAGTCTCGACAGGAGCAATCAGCCCCAGCATTTT.

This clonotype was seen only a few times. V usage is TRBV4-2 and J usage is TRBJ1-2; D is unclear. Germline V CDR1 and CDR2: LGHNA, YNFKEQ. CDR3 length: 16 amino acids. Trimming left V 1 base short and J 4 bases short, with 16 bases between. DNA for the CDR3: TGTGCCAGCAGCCAAGGGTATCGGGAAGGCGGCTATGGCTACACCTTC. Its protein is CASSQGYREGGYGYTF.

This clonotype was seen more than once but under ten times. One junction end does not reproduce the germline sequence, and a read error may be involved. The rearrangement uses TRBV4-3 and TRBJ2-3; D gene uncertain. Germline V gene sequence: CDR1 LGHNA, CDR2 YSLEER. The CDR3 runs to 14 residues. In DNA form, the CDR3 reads TGTGCCAGCAGCCAAGATCCCATCACAGATACGCAGTATTTT. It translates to CASSQDPITDTQYF.

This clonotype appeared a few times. The CDR3 bases are TGCAGTGCGTACTCTGGGGCCAACGTCCTGACTTTC. It encodes CSAYSGANVLTF. The rearrangement links TRBV20-1 to TRBJ2-6; D not resolved. The germline CDR1 and CDR2 sequences are DFQATT and SNEGSKA (reference sequence). The CDR3 runs to 12 residues. The V and J ends lost 6 bases and 0 bases respectively, with 3 bases between them.

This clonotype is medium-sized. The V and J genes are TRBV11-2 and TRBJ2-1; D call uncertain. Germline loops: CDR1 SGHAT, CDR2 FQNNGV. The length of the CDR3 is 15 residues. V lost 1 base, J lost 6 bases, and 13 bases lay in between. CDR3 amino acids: CASSLAPKTINEQFF. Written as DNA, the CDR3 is TGTGCCAGCAGCTTAGCCCCGAAAACCATCAATGAGCAGTTCTTC.